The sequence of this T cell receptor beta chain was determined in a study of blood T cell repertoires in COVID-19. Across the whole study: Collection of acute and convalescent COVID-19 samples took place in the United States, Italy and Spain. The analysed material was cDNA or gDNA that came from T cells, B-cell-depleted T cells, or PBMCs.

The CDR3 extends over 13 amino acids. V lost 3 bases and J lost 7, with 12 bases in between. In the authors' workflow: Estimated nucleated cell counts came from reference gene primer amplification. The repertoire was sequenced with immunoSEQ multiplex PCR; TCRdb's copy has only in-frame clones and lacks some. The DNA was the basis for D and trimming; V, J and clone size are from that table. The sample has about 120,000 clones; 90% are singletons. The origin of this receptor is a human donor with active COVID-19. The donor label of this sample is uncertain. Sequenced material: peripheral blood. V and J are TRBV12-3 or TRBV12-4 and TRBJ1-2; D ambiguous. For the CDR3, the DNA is TGTGCCAGCAGTTTGCGTCGGGTGCGTGGCTACACCTTC. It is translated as CASSLRRVRGYTF.